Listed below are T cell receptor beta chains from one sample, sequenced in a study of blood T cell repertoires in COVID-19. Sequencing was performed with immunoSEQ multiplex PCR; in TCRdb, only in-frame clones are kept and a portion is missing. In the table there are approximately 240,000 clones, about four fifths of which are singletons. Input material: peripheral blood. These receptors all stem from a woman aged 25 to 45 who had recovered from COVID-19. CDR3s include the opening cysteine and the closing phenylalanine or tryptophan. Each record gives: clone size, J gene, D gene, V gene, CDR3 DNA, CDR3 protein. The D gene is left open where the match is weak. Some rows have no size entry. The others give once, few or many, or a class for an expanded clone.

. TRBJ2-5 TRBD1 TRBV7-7 TGTGCCAGCAGCTTGACAGGGGGGGAGACCCAGTACTTC CASSLTGGETQYF
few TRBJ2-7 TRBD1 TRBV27 TGTGCCAGCAGAATGCCGGGACAGGGGCGAAGCGAGCAGTACTTC CASRMPGQGRSEQYF
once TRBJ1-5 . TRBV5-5 TGTGCCAGCAGCCCCGACAGCCTTAGCAATCAGCCCCAGCATTTT CASSPDSLSNQPQHF
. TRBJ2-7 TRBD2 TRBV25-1 TGTGCCAGCTCCCTTTCGGGACTAGCGATCACCTACGAGCAGTACTTC CASSLSGLAITYEQYF
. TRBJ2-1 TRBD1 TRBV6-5 TGTGCCAGCAGTTCCTACAGGGGGAACCTTGAGCAGTTCTTC CASSSYRGNLEQFF
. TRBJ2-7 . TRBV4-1 TGCGCCAGCAGCCAAGATCCTACAGGGAACGAGCAGTACTTC CASSQDPTGNEQYF
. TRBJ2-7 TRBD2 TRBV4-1 TGCGCCAGCAGCCATCCGGGACTAGCAGTCGAGCAGTACTTC CASSHPGLAVEQYF
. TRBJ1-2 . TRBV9 TGTGCCAGCAGCGTAGATCACGGCGGTAACTATGGCTACACCTTC CASSVDHGGNYGYTF
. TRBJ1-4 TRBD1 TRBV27 TGTGCCAGCAGTGACAGGGGAACTAATGAAAAACTGTTTTTT CASSDRGTNEKLFF
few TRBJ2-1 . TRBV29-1 TGCAGCGTTGGGGGCCCTAAAACAGGTGTCAATGAGCAGTTCTTC CSVGGPKTGVNEQFF
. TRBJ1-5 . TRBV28 TGTGCCAGCAGTTTGAACGAGAGGCAGCCCCAGCATTTT CASSLNERQPQHF
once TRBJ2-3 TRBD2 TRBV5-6 TGTGCCAGCAGCACCATCGGGACTAGCGGGAGCGTGCTCACAGATACGCAGTATTTT CASSTIGTSGSVLTDTQYF
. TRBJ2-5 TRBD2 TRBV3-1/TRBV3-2 TGTGCCAGCAGCCCCCCGGCTAGCGGGAGACAAGAGACCCAGTACTTC CASSPPASGRQETQYF
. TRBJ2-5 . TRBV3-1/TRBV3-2 TGTGCCAGCAGCCACTCCCCGACAGTGTTCTCAGAGACCCAGTACTTC CASSHSPTVFSETQYF
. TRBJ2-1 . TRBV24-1 TGTGCCACCAGTGATTTAGGGACTGGCCCTAGCTCCTACAATGAGCAGTTCTTC CATSDLGTGPSSYNEQFF
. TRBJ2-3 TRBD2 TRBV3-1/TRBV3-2 TGTGCCAGCAGCCACCGACTAGCGGGAGGTCGGGATACGCAGTATTTT CASSHRLAGGRDTQYF